This is a list of T cell receptor beta chains from one sample in a study of blood T cell repertoires in COVID-19. Sequencing used immunoSEQ multiplex PCR; TCRdb keeps in-frame clones, though not all of them. The repertoire includes just over 250,000 clones, approximately 89% of them detected once, and roughly 10% sits in the top ten. Sequencing input: peripheral blood. All receptors derive from a woman aged 70 to 79 with COVID-19, enrolled during active disease. The CDR3 runs from the conserved cysteine through the conserved F or W. The D gene is left open where the match is weak. Part of the rows lack a size; the others show once, few, many or a class for expanded clones.

>TRBD2|TRBV3-1/TRBV3-2|once|TRBJ2-7
CASSQSGGRAVEQYF
TGTGCCAGCAGCCAAAGCGGCGGGAGGGCGGTCGAGCAGTACTTC
>TRBD2|TRBV18|.|TRBJ2-2
CASSLLAEDNTGELFF
TGTGCCAGCTCCCTACTAGCGGAGGATAACACCGGGGAGCTGTTTTTT
>.|TRBV12-3/TRBV12-4|.|TRBJ1-5
CASSLTLDQPQHF
TGTGCCAGCAGTTTGACATTAGATCAGCCCCAGCATTTT
>.|TRBV6-6|.|TRBJ1-1
CASSYAGGEAFF
TGTGCCAGCAGTTACGCAGGTGGAGAAGCTTTCTTT
>.|TRBV7-9|.|TRBJ1-4
CASSSTHFEAIEKLFF
TGTGCCAGCAGCTCAACCCATTTTGAGGCTATTGAAAAACTGTTTTTT
>TRBD2|TRBV9|.|TRBJ2-7
CASSLRGGAGGIYEQYF
TGTGCCAGCAGCCTGCGGGGGGGAGCGGGAGGGATCTACGAGCAGTACTTC
>.|TRBV7-2|.|TRBJ1-4
CASSLGSGGFRKLFF
TGTGCCAGCAGCTTAGGATCGGGGGGGTTCCGAAAACTGTTTTTT
>.|TRBV20-1|.|TRBJ1-1
CSARDQITVNF
TGCAGTGCTAGAGATCAAATCACGGTTAACTTT
>.|TRBV2|.|TRBJ1-1
CASSPGQINEAFF
TGTGCCAGCAGCCCTGGACAGATAAATGAAGCTTTCTTT
>.|TRBV10-1|.|TRBJ2-7
CASSESRYYEQYF
TGCGCCAGCAGTGAGTCGAGGTATTACGAGCAGTACTTC
>TRBD1|TRBV14|.|TRBJ2-4
CASSQMTGGKNIQYF
TGTGCCAGCAGCCAGATGACAGGGGGCAAAAACATTCAGTACTTC
>TRBD1|TRBV28|.|TRBJ1-6
CASHMTGSSSYNSPLHF
TGTGCCAGCCATATGACAGGGTCCAGCTCCTATAATTCACCCCTCCACTTT
>.|TRBV11-3|.|TRBJ2-7
CASSLGQAPYEQYF
TGTGCCAGCAGCTTAGGACAGGCCCCCTACGAGCAGTACTTC